The source of this TCR beta chain is a study of OX40 agonist ivuxolimab in advanced cancers. Looking at the study overall: Ivuxolimab was administered intravenously to patients at 0.01 to 10 mg/kg every 2 weeks. Findings of the study overall: Some of the lowest clonal expansion was seen in partial responders at 0.1-3.0 mg/kg.

Comment on this clone: What it binds is unknown.

Profiled with immunoSEQ multiplex PCR; TCRdb holds only in-frame clones, not every one. The sample contains nearly 60,000 clones, roughly 77% of which appear only once. Trimming took off 5 bases at V and 3 bases at J, with 9 bases between the two ends. Per the germline V gene, CDR1 is SGHVS and CDR2 is FQNEAQ. The CDR3 length is 13 residues. The sequencing here drew on CD4+ or CD8+ T cells sorted from blood, taken in a trial of the OX40 agonist ivuxolimab. The source is an adult with an advanced solid tumor such as melanoma, head and neck, liver or kidney cancer. The chain employs TRBV7-8 and TRBJ2-3, with D unclear. This CDR3 is CASSLIDTDTQYF. CDR3 DNA sequence: TGTGCCAGCAGCCTGATAGATACAGATACGCAGTATTTT. Full variable domain (remainder filled in from reference TRBV7-8 and TRBJ2-3): GAGVSQSPRYKVAKRGQDVALRCDPISGHVSLFWYQQALGQGPEFLTYFQNEAQLDKSGLPSDRFFAERPEGSVSTLKIQRTQQEDSAVYLCASSLIDTDTQYFGPGTRLTVL.